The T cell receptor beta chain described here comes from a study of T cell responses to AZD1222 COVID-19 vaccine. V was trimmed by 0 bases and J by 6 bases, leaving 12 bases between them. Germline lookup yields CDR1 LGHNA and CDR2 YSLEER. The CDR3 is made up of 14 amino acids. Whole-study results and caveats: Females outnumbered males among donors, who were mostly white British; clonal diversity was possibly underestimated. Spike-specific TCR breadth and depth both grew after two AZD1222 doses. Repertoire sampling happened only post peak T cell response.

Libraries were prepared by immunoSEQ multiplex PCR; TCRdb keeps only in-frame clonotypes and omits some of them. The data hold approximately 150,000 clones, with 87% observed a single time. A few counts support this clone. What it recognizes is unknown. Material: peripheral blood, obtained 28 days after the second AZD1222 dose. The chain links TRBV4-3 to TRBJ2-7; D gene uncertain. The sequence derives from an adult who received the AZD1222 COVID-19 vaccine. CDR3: CASSQERVVSEQYF. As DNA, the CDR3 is TGCGCCAGCAGCCAAGAAAGGGTGGTGTCCGAGCAGTACTTC.